This passage covers 25 T cell receptor beta chains from one sample sequenced in a study of blood T cell repertoires in COVID-19. Profiling relied on immunoSEQ multiplex PCR, and the TCRdb table lists in-frame clones only, not all of them. This sample has under 200,000 clones, with about three quarters found just once. Input material: peripheral blood. The receptors originated from a man aged 60 to 69 with acute or convalescent COVID-19.

Here the CDR3 reads CASSLGRTGYNEQFF. The CDR3 DNA sequence: TGCGCCAGCAGCTTGGGTCGGACAGGCTACAATGAGCAGTTCTTC. The chain couples TRBV5-1 to TRBJ2-1, with TRBD1 matching 7 bases. CDR1 SGHRS and CDR2 YFSETQ come from the germline V gene. V lost 0 bases and J lost 3; bases outside the gene matches: 3. This CDR3 is built from 15 residues.

In this sample, this clone turned up a few times. Here the CDR3 DNA reads TGTGCCAGTAGTAGCCGCCAGGGCCCGATTAACATTCAGTACTTC. This sequence encodes CASSSRQGPINIQYF. This rearrangement joins TRBV19 to TRBJ2-4; TRBD1 is a possible D gene (5 bases). The germline V and J ends were trimmed by 4 bases and 7 bases, with 17 bases remaining between them. This CDR3 contains 15 residues. Germline V gene data show CDR1 as LNHDA and CDR2 as SQIVND (reference sequence).

The chain uses TRBV5-1 and TRBJ1-2; D ambiguous. This CDR3 has 14 amino acids. Trimming removed 5 bases from V and 1 base from J, with 12 bases in between. Germline V lookup: CDR1 SGHRS, CDR2 YFSETQ. The CDR3 DNA sequence: TGCGCCAGCAGGCCAGACGGGAGTAACTATGGCTACACCTTC. Amino acid sequence: CASRPDGSNYGYTF.

This clone was counted a few times. V and J are TRBV2 and TRBJ1-3, with 7 bases identical to TRBD1. This CDR3 comprises 12 residues. CDR1 is SNHLY, CDR2 FYNNEI, per germline. With 7 bases clipped from V and 7 bases from J, the junction kept 4 bases outside the gene matches. The CDR3 DNA sequence: TGTGCCAGCATATCAGGGGGGAACACCATATATTTT. Protein: CASISGGNTIYF.

The gene calls are TRBV5-4 and TRBJ2-5, with 11 bases matching TRBD2. CDR1 and CDR2 (germline): SGHNT, YYREEE (reference sequence). The CDR3 is 16 residues long. Unmatched junction bases numbered 7, after V lost 4 bases and J lost 2 bases. The CDR3 DNA reads TGTGCCAGCAGCCCCCATGTAGCGGGGGGGCAAGAGACCCAGTACTTC. Its protein is CASSPHVAGGQETQYF.

This clone has at least ten counts. This chain joins TRBV4-1 and TRBJ1-5; no clear D gene. There are 16 residues in the CDR3. With 0 bases removed from V and 0 bases from J, the gap between germline ends came to 9 bases. Germline V gives CDR1 MGHRA, CDR2 YSYEKL. The CDR3 is CASSQDPVYSNQPQHF. The CDR3 coding sequence is TGCGCCAGCAGCCAAGATCCGGTTTATAGCAATCAGCCCCAGCATTTT.

The chain uses TRBV6-5 and TRBJ2-1, with 7 bases identical to TRBD2. This CDR3 has 16 residues. From germline, CDR1 is MNHEY and CDR2 SVGAGI. V trimming: 0 bases; J trimming: 5 bases; junction bases outside the gene matches: 7. The CDR3 region is CASSYSSAGDNNEQFF. For the CDR3, the DNA is TGTGCCAGCAGTTACTCTTCGGCGGGGGATAACAATGAGCAGTTCTTC.

CDR3 sequence (DNA): TGTGCCAGCAGCCCGGGACAGGGGGCCCTCTCATTCTATGGCTACACCTTC. Translated: CASSPGQGALSFYGYTF. The rearrangement joins TRBV7-2 to TRBJ1-2, with TRBD1 identical over 12 bases. Germline loops: CDR1 SGHTA, CDR2 FQGNSA. The CDR3 has 17 residues. Germline trimming cut 5 bases from V and 4 bases from J; bases unmatched to any gene: 11. Together with reference TRBV7-2 and TRBJ1-2, the CDR3 gives the full variable domain: GAGVSQSPSNKVTEKGKDVELRCDPISGHTALYWYRQSLGQGLEFLIYFQGNSAPDKSGLPSDRFSAERTGGSVSTLTIQRTQQEDSAVYLCASSPGQGALSFYGYTFGSGTRLTVV.

Comment on this clone: Germline and junction disagree at one end, which may indicate a read error. The V call is TRBV7-3, the J call TRBJ2-2, with 16 positions matching TRBD2. CDR3 length: 19 amino acids. From germline, CDR1 is SGHTA and CDR2 FQGTGA. The CDR3 coding sequence is TGCGCCAGCAGCCGACCGGGACTAGCGGGGGGGGCGAACACCGGGGAGCTGTTTTTT. Protein sequence: CASSRPGLAGGANTGELFF.

This chain links TRBV11-3 with TRBJ1-5; the D gene is possibly TRBD1 (5 bases). The germline V and J ends were trimmed by 5 bases and 0 bases, with 8 bases remaining between them. CDR3 length: 14 amino acids. Germline values: CDR1 SGHNT, CDR2 YENEEA. The CDR3 here is CASSQGFSNQPQHF. CDR3 DNA sequence: TGTGCCAGCAGCCAGGGATTTAGCAATCAGCCCCAGCATTTT.

In its sample, this clone was seen a few times. J is TRBJ1-5 and V is TRBV28; D is undetermined. Trimming shortened V by 6 bases and J by 0 bases, and 9 bases separated the two germline ends. The CDR3 extends over 14 amino acids. Per the germline V gene, CDR1 is MDHEN and CDR2 is SYDVKM. As DNA, the CDR3 is TGTGCCAGCAGCCTAGGGAGTAGCAATCAGCCCCAGCATTTT. Protein sequence: CASSLGSSNQPQHF.

The CDR3 nucleotides are TGTGCCAGCAGCCGGGGACTAGCGGTTTCTAATGAGCAGTTCTTC. Translating gives CASSRGLAVSNEQFF. The gene calls are TRBV7-6 and TRBJ2-1; 11 positions agree with TRBD2. This CDR3 region has 15 residues. V lost 5 bases to trimming and J lost 7 bases; unmatched junction nucleotides: 7. Germline V gene data show CDR1 as SGHVS and CDR2 as FNYEAQ.

The gene calls are TRBV4-2 and TRBJ1-2; D perhaps matches TRBD1 (6 bases). The CDR3 has 15 residues. CDR1 and CDR2 (germline): LGHNA, YNFKEQ. V lost 2 bases and J lost 6, with 16 bases in between. CDR3 residues: CASSQSSGEWDGYTF. CDR3 nucleotides: TGTGCCAGCAGCCAATCTTCAGGGGAGTGGGATGGCTACACCTTC.

The chain is built from TRBV7-6 and TRBJ1-1; D gene uncertain. CDR1 and CDR2 (germline): SGHVS, FNYEAQ. V lost 1 base and J lost 9, with 12 bases in between. This CDR3 comprises 13 residues. The CDR3 here is CASSLGENSKAFF. The CDR3 DNA sequence: TGTGCCAGCAGCTTAGGGGAGAACAGTAAAGCTTTCTTT.

The CDR3 DNA follows: TGTGCCAGCAGCTCATGGGACACCTGGGTGGGTTCACCCCTCCACTTT. Translation gives CASSSWDTWVGSPLHF. The chain carries TRBV7-2 and TRBJ1-6; TRBD1 is a possible D gene (6 bases). Trimming pared 4 bases from V and 9 bases from J, leaving 19 bases between. This CDR3 is built from 16 residues. CDR1 is SGHTA and CDR2 is FQGNSA in the germline V gene.

The V call is TRBV30, the J call TRBJ2-7; 7 nucleotides align to TRBD1. Germline V gene lookup returns CDR1 GTSNPN and CDR2 SVGIG (reference sequence). The trim removed 2 bases at V and 6 bases at J, leaving 4 bases unmatched. CDR3 size: 12 residues. The CDR3 loop is CAWSLTGVEQYF. Here the CDR3 DNA reads TGTGCCTGGAGTTTAACAGGGGTCGAGCAGTACTTC.

V and J are TRBV4-2 and TRBJ1-6; D gene ambiguous. The CDR3 loop spans 12 amino acids. The germline CDR1 and CDR2 sequences are LGHNA and YNFKEQ. Trimming took 0 bases from V and 10 from J, leaving 4 bases between them. The CDR3 protein is CASSQDLSPLHF. CDR3 in DNA: TGTGCCAGCAGCCAAGATTTATCACCCCTCCACTTT.

The table lists this clone with a few counts. J is TRBJ2-7 and V is TRBV2; 7 bases are a match to TRBD1. CDR3 length: 13 residues. Germline CDR1 is SNHLY and CDR2 is FYNNEI. V gave up 3 bases and J gave up 2 bases; unmatched junction bases: 1. The CDR3 nucleotides are TGTGCCAGCAGTGATCAGGGGGCCTACGAGCAGTACTTC. Protein sequence: CASSDQGAYEQYF. Using reference TRBV2 and TRBJ2-7 for the parts outside the CDR3, the full variable domain is EPEVTQTPSHQVTQMGQEVILRCVPISNHLYFYWYRQILGQKVEFLVSFYNNEISEKSEIFDDQFSVERPDGSNFTLKIRSTKLEDSAMYFCASSDQGAYEQYFGPGTRLTVT.

The chain recombines TRBV10-3 with TRBJ1-1; 7 nucleotides match TRBD1. Looked up from germline, CDR1 is ENHRY and CDR2 is SYGVKD. The ends lost 3 bases at V and 4 bases at J; junction bases unmatched: 5. This CDR3 is 14 amino acids long. The DNA for the CDR3 is TGTGCCATCAGTGACCCGACAGGGCTCACTGAAGCTTTCTTT. This encodes CAISDPTGLTEAFF.

The chain recombines TRBV6-5 with TRBJ2-7, with 8 bases matching TRBD1. With V trimmed by 4 bases and J by 7 bases, 9 bases remained unmatched. The CDR3 sequence is 14 residues long. Germline V CDR1 and CDR2: MNHEY, SVGAGI. CDR3 in amino acids: CASSSGQVPGEQYF. The CDR3 DNA sequence: TGTGCCAGCAGTTCGGGACAGGTCCCAGGAGAGCAGTACTTC.

The rearrangement joins TRBV9 to TRBJ1-2; 7 bases fit TRBD1. This CDR3 has 14 amino acids. With V trimmed by 2 bases and J by 3 bases, 4 bases remained unmatched. Per germline, CDR1 SGDLS and CDR2 YYNGEE. CDR3 sequence: CASSVSQGDYGYTF. The CDR3 nucleotides are TGTGCCAGCAGCGTTTCGCAGGGGGACTATGGCTACACCTTC. Complete variable domain (other parts from reference TRBV9 and TRBJ1-2): DSGVTQTPKHLITATGQRVTLRCSPRSGDLSVYWYQQSLDQGLQFLIQYYNGEERAKGNILERFSAQQFPDLHSELNLSSLELGDSALYFCASSVSQGDYGYTFGSGTRLTVV.

The rearrangement uses TRBV4-3 and TRBJ2-3, with 9 nucleotides matching TRBD2. V gave up 0 bases and J gave up 7 bases; unmatched junction bases: 8. The CDR3 runs 16 residues. Germline loops: CDR1 LGHNA, CDR2 YSLEER. The DNA for the CDR3 is TGCGCCAGCAGCCAAGATCTACTAGCGGGCTCCAATACGCAGTATTTT. Protein sequence: CASSQDLLAGSNTQYF.

This clone was counted only a few times. This chain links TRBV3-1 (or the pseudogene TRBV3-2) with TRBJ2-5, with TRBD2 identical over 9 bases. This CDR3 has 18 residues. Germline V gene sequence: CDR1 LGHDT, CDR2 YNNKEL (reference sequence). With V trimmed by 4 bases and J by 5 bases, 17 bases remained unmatched. The CDR3 is CASSPWLDSAGGPETQYF. The CDR3 coding sequence is TGTGCCAGCAGCCCCTGGCTGGATAGCGCGGGGGGGCCGGAGACCCAGTACTTC.

This clone was counted at least ten times. The chain uses TRBV6-1 and TRBJ1-4, with D hard to call. The CDR3 loop spans 16 amino acids. In germline, CDR1 is MNHNS, CDR2 SASEGT. V lost 1 base, J lost 3 bases, and 12 bases lay in between. This chain's CDR3 is CASSEGAALSNEKLFF. In nucleotides, the CDR3 is TGTGCCAGCAGTGAAGGGGCTGCGCTTTCTAATGAAAAACTGTTTTTT.

The gene calls are TRBV7-8 and TRBJ2-7; 8 nucleotides line up with TRBD1. V gave up 1 base and J gave up 0 bases; unmatched junction bases: 2. Germline V gives CDR1 SGHVS, CDR2 FQNEAQ. The CDR3 spans 15 residues. CDR3 amino acids: CASSLGDRSSYEQYF. The CDR3 bases are TGTGCCAGCAGCTTAGGGGACAGGAGCTCCTACGAGCAGTACTTC.